A selection of T cell receptor beta chains follows, all from one sample in a study of T cells in tuberculosis. Using immunoSEQ multiplex PCR, the repertoire was profiled, and TCRdb retains in-frame clones only, with some absent. The sample contains over 40,000 clones, over 90% of which appear only once. Input material: PBMCs. These receptor sequences come from a donor aged 10-29 years with latent tuberculosis or without tuberculosis infection. Both conserved end residues are part of each CDR3. A D gene is named only where the DNA matches it firmly. Size is omitted from some rows. Given values are once, few, many or a class for expanded clones.

CDR3 DNA	CDR3 protein	clone size	D gene	V gene	J gene
TGCGCCAGCAGCTCTCAACTAGGGGGTCTGGACTATGGCTACACCTTC	CASSSQLGGLDYGYTF	once	NA	TRBV5-1	TRBJ1-2
TGCGCCAGCAGCTTTATAGACCAAGAGACCCAGTACTTC	CASSFIDQETQYF	NA	NA	TRBV5-1	TRBJ2-5
TGCGCCAGCAGCCAAGGCCCGGCTCCGGGACAGCTCAATCAAAAACTGTTTTTT	CASSQGPAPGQLNQKLFF	NA	TRBD1	TRBV4-1	TRBJ1-4
TGTGCCAGCAGTTTCGGACTTGCCACGATGAACACTGAAGCTTTCTTT	CASSFGLATMNTEAFF	NA	NA	TRBV6-6	TRBJ1-1
TGTGCCAGCAGTGATTCCGGGACAGGGGGCAGTCATCATGGCTACACCTTC	CASSDSGTGGSHHGYTF	NA	TRBD1	TRBV25-1	TRBJ1-2
TGTGCCAGCAGCTTTCTTTCTGAAGCTTTCTTT	CASSFLSEAFF	NA	NA	TRBV7-8	TRBJ1-1
TGTGCCAGCAGCAGGTCAGGGGGTCAGCCCCAGCATTTT	CASSRSGGQPQHF	NA	TRBD1	TRBV9	TRBJ1-5
TGTGCCAGCTCACCAGGAGCAGTTAACACCGGGGAGCTGTTTTTT	CASSPGAVNTGELFF	NA	NA	TRBV18	TRBJ2-2
TGTGCCCGGGGGGGTATGGATTTCTTT	CARGGMDFF	NA	NA	TRBV5-7	TRBJ1-1
TGTGCCTGGGGATCGGACTCGGCCGGGGGTACGCAGTATTTT	CAWGSDSAGGTQYF	NA	NA	TRBV30	TRBJ2-3
TGTGCCACCAGCGGACAGCCTAACTATGGCTACACCTTC	CATSGQPNYGYTF	NA	NA	TRBV15	TRBJ1-2
TGCGCCAGCAGCTCCAGACAGATACCCTCTGGGGCCAACGTCCTGACTTTC	CASSSRQIPSGANVLTF	NA	NA	TRBV5-1	TRBJ2-6
TGTGCCATCAGTGACACCCCGGGGACTCCCCAGAAGAAAAATACGCAGTATTTT	CAISDTPGTPQKKNTQYF	NA	NA	TRBV10-3	TRBJ2-3
TGTGCCAGCAGTGAAGGGGCAGGGTTTTTCGAGACCCAGTACTTC	CASSEGAGFFETQYF	NA	NA	TRBV6-1	TRBJ2-5
TGTGCCAGCAGGGGGACAGGTACTTTCAACACCGGGGAGCTGTTTTTT	CASRGTGTFNTGELFF	NA	TRBD1	TRBV5-8	TRBJ2-2
TGTGCCAGCAGGACCTCAGGGGGTGGTTTTCAGCCCCAGCATTTT	CASRTSGGGFQPQHF	NA	TRBD1	TRBV6-5	TRBJ1-5
TGTGCTAGTGGTTTGGTGCTAGCGGGAGGGCCAATGGCCCTCGAGCAGTACTTC	CASGLVLAGGPMALEQYF	NA	TRBD2	TRBV12-5	TRBJ2-7
TGTGCCAGCAGTTTGGCAGGGGGATCCTCCTACGAGCAGTACTTC	CASSLAGGSSYEQYF	NA	TRBD1	TRBV6-5	TRBJ2-7
TGTGCCTGGAGTGTACTGGGGGGGCGCGGAGAGACCCAGTACTTC	CAWSVLGGRGETQYF	once	NA	TRBV30	TRBJ2-5
TGTGCCAGCTCACCACTACAGGGGAGCACAGATACGCAGTATTTT	CASSPLQGSTDTQYF	NA	TRBD1	TRBV18	TRBJ2-3
TGTGCCAGCAGCACTGAGACGGGAGCTAACTATGGCTACACCTTC	CASSTETGANYGYTF	NA	NA	TRBV21-1	TRBJ1-2
TGTGCCAGCAGCTTTCACAGGGGCCGACTCCTTAATGGAAACACCATATATTTT	CASSFHRGRLLNGNTIYF	NA	TRBD1	TRBV11-2	TRBJ1-3
TGTGCCAGCAGTGAATCTAGGTTACCTGGAAACACCATATATTTT	CASSESRLPGNTIYF	NA	NA	TRBV25-1	TRBJ1-3
TGCAGTGCCCCAGGCAGCTATGGCTACACCTTC	CSAPGSYGYTF	NA	NA	TRBV20-1	TRBJ1-2
TGTGCCAGCAGCTTAGGACGAGGGGGCGCAGGGAACACTGAAGCTTTCTTT	CASSLGRGGAGNTEAFF	NA	TRBD1	TRBV7-8	TRBJ1-1
TGTGCCAGCAGTTTAACAGGGGAGTCTAACTATGGCTACACCTTC	CASSLTGESNYGYTF	NA	TRBD1	TRBV27	TRBJ1-2
TGTGCCAGCAAAGAGGGAGGCTTCAGATACGAGCAGTACTTC	CASKEGGFRYEQYF	NA	NA	TRBV6-6	TRBJ2-7
TGTGCCAGCAGCCACTGGGGGCCCCTCTACGAGCAGTACTTC	CASSHWGPLYEQYF	NA	NA	TRBV27	TRBJ2-7
TGCGCCAGCAGCTTGTTAGCGGGAGGAACGTCGGATACGCAGTATTTT	CASSLLAGGTSDTQYF	NA	TRBD2	TRBV5-1	TRBJ2-3
TGTGCCAGCAGCTTCCAGGGGGCTTTCACAGATACGCAGTATTTT	CASSFQGAFTDTQYF	NA	TRBD1	TRBV7-2	TRBJ2-3
TGTGCCAGCAGCCGACAAACTGACAGTGAGCAGTTCTTC	CASSRQTDSEQFF	NA	NA	TRBV7-7	TRBJ2-1
TGTGCCAGCAGCTCCCGACTAGCGACGCAGTATTTT	CASSSRLATQYF	NA	TRBD2	TRBV9	TRBJ2-3
TGTGCCAGCAGCTTAGACCCCCTAGCGGGAGCCCTCGATGAGCAGTTCTTC	CASSLDPLAGALDEQFF	NA	TRBD2	TRBV11-1	TRBJ2-1
TGTGCCAGCAGTTTAGCTCTGAACACTGAAGCTTTCTTT	CASSLALNTEAFF	once	NA	TRBV6-5	TRBJ1-1
TGTGCCAGCAGCGTAGCGGCGGGGGGGCTAACCTACAATGAGCAGTTCTTC	CASSVAAGGLTYNEQFF	NA	TRBD2	TRBV9	TRBJ2-1
TGTGCCAGCAGCTTAGGTATACAGGGAAGCTCCTACAATGAGCAGTTCTTC	CASSLGIQGSSYNEQFF	medium-sized	NA	TRBV7-3	TRBJ2-1
TGTGCCAGCAGCCCGAATTACATAGGGCCCAACGGGGATCAGCCCCAGCATTTT	CASSPNYIGPNGDQPQHF	NA	NA	TRBV7-9	TRBJ1-5
TGTGCCATCAGTGGGACAGGGGGGGCCACTGAAGCTTTCTTT	CAISGTGGATEAFF	NA	TRBD1	TRBV10-3	TRBJ1-1
TGTGCCAGCTCACCATTAATGCAAACTAGCGGGGCTAAAGAGACCCAGTACTTC	CASSPLMQTSGAKETQYF	NA	TRBD2	TRBV18	TRBJ2-5
TGTGCCATCAGTGAAGTAGTGCGGGAGAGCAATGAGCAGTTCTTC	CAISEVVRESNEQFF	NA	TRBD2	TRBV10-3	TRBJ2-1
TGCGCCAGCAGCTTGGAAGCGGGAAAAAACTATGAGCAGTTCTTC	CASSLEAGKNYEQFF	NA	TRBD2	TRBV5-1	TRBJ2-1